The clone carrying this T cell receptor (beta chain) was found many times. This sample stems from a study of molecular identifiers for immune sequencing clone quantification. Between about 20,000 and 1,100,000 sorted cells, with 10%, 30% or 50% RNA, yielded naive CD8 libraries. A single record per CDR3 protein comes from TCRdb applying MiXCR to the PCR reads. In the table there are fewer than 100,000 distinct CDR3 sequences, over 20% of which are singletons. Trimming shortened V by 1 base and J by 5 bases, and 9 bases separated the two germline ends. CDR3 length: 14 amino acids. CDR1 and CDR2 from the germline V gene are SEHNR and FQNEAQ (reference sequence).

J is TRBJ2-1 and V is TRBV7-9; possible D gene TRBD2, 5 bases. The clonotype comes from a human donor in good health. Some libraries in this study had Jurkat cell RNA spiked in. The sequenced sample consisted of naive CD8+ T cells from blood, with Jurkat cell RNA spiked in. Subset of the sample: FACS-sorted CD8+CD4-CCR7+CD45RA+ naive T cells. CDR3 nucleotide sequence: TGTGCCAGCAGCTTAGTTCCCGGGGACAATGAGCAGTTCTTC. Amino acid sequence: CASSLVPGDNEQFF.